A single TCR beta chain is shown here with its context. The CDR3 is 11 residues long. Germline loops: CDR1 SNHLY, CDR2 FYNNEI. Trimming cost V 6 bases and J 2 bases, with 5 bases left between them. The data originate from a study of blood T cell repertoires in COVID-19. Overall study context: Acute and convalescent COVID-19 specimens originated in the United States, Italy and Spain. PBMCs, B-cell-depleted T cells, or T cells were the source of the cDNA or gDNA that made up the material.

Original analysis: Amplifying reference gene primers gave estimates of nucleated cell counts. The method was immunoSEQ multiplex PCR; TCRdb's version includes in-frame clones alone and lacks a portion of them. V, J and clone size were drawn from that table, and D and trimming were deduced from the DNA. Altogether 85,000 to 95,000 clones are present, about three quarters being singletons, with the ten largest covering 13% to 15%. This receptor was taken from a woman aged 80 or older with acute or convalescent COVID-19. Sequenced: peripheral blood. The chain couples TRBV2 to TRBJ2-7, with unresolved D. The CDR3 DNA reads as TGTGCCAGCAGCATAGCCTACGAGCAGTACTTC. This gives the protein CASSIAYEQYF.